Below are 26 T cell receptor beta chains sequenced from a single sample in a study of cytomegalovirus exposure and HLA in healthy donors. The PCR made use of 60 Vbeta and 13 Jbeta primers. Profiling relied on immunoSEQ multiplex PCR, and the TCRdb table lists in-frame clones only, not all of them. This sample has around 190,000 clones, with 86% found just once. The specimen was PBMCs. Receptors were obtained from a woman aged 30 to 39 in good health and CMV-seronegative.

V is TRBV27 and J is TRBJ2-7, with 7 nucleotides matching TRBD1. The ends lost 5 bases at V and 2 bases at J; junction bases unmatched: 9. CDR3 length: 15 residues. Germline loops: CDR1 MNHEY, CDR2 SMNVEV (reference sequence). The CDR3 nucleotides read TGTGCCAGCAGTAGATCGACAGGGCTCGCCTACGAGCAGTACTTC. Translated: CASSRSTGLAYEQYF.

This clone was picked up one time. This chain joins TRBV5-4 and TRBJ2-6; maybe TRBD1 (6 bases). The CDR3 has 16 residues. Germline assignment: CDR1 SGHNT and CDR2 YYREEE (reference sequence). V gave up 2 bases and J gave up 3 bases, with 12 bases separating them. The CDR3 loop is CASSFGRGGGANVLTF. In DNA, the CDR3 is TGTGCCAGCAGCTTCGGCAGGGGTGGTGGGGCCAACGTCCTGACTTTC.

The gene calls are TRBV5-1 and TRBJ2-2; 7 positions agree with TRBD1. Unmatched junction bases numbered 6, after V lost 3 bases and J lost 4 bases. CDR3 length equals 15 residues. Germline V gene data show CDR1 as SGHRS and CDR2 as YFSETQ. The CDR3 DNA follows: TGCGCCAGCAGCTCCCGACAGGGCCGCACCGGGGAGCTGTTTTTT. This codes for CASSSRQGRTGELFF.

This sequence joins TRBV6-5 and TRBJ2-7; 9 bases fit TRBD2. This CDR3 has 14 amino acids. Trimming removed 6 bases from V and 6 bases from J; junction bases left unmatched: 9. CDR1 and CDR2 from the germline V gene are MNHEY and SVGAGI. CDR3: CASRAPGLASEQYF. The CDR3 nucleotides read TGTGCCAGCAGGGCTCCGGGACTAGCATCCGAGCAGTACTTC.

The CDR3 nucleotides are TGTGCCAGCAGTACCCGACACTTCAATCAGCCCCAGCATTTT. Encoded protein: CASSTRHFNQPQHF. The chain links TRBV6-1 to TRBJ1-5; D gene unclear. Trimming removed 5 bases at V and 3 bases at J, with 11 bases between. The length of the CDR3 is 14 residues. Per germline, CDR1 MNHNS and CDR2 SASEGT.

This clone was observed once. The CDR3 DNA reads TGTGCCAGCAGCGAAGACAGGAGTAGGGGCTATGGCTACACCTTC. This encodes CASSEDRSRGYGYTF. The chain has TRBV11-2 and TRBJ1-2, with D perhaps matching TRBD1 (6 bases). Germline V lookup: CDR1 SGHAT, CDR2 FQNNGV. This CDR3 comprises 15 residues. Trimming took off 5 bases at V and 4 bases at J, with 17 bases between the two ends.

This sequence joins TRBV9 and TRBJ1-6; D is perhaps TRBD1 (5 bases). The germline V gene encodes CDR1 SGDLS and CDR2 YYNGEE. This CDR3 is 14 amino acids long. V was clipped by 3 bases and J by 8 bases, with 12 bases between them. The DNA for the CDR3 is TGTGCCAGCAGCGAGACAGTACGAGATTCACCCCTCCACTTT. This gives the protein CASSETVRDSPLHF. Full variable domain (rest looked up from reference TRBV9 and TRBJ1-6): DSGVTQTPKHLITATGQRVTLRCSPRSGDLSVYWYQQSLDQGLQFLIQYYNGEERAKGNILERFSAQQFPDLHSELNLSSLELGDSALYFCASSETVRDSPLHFGNGTRLTVT.

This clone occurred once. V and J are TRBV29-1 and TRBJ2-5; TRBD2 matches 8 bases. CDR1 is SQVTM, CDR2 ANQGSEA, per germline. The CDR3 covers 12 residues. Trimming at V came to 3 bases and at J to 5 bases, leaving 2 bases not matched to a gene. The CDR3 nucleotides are TGCAGCGTTGAGCCGGGAGGGGAGACCCAGTACTTC. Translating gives CSVEPGGETQYF.

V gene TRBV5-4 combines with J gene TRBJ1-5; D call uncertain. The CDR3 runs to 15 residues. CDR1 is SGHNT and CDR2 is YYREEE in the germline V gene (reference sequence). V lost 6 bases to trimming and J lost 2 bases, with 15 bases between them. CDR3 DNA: TGTGCCAGCACCACGGGTCTCTGGGGCAATCAGCCCCAGCATTTT. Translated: CASTTGLWGNQPQHF.

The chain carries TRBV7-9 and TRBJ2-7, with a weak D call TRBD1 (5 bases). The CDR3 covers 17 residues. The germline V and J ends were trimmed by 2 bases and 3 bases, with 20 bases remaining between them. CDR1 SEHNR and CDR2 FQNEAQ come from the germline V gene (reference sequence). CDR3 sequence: CASSLTPGLDVSYEQYF. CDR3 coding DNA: TGTGCCAGCAGCTTAACCCCAGGGCTGGACGTAAGCTACGAGCAGTACTTC. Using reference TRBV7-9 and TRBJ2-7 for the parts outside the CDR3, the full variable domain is DTGVSQNPRHKITKRGQNVTFRCDPISEHNRLYWYRQTLGQGPEFLTYFQNEAQLEKSRLLSDRFSAERPKGSFSTLEIQRTEQGDSAMYLCASSLTPGLDVSYEQYFGPGTRLTVT.

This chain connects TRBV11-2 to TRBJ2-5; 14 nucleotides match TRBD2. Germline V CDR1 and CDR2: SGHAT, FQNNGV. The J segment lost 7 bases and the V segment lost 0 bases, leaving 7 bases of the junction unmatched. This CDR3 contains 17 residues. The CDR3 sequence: CASSLDGTSGRISTQYF. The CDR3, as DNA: TGTGCCAGCAGCTTAGACGGGACTAGCGGGAGAATTTCGACCCAGTACTTC.

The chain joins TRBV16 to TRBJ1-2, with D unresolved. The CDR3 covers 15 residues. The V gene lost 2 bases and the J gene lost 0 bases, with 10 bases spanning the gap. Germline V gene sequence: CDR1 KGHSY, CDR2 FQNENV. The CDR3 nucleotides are TGTGCCAGCAGCCAAAATTTAGCGGCTAACTATGGCTACACCTTC. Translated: CASSQNLAANYGYTF.

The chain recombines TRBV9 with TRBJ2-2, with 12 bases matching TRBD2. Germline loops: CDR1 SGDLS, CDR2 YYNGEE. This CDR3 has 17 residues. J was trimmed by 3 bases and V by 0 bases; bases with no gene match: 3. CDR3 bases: TGTGCCAGCAGCGTAGCTAGCGGGGGGGCTTACACCGGGGAGCTGTTTTTT. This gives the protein CASSVASGGAYTGELFF. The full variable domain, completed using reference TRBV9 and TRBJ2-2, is DSGVTQTPKHLITATGQRVTLRCSPRSGDLSVYWYQQSLDQGLQFLIQYYNGEERAKGNILERFSAQQFPDLHSELNLSSLELGDSALYFCASSVASGGAYTGELFFGEGSRLTVL.

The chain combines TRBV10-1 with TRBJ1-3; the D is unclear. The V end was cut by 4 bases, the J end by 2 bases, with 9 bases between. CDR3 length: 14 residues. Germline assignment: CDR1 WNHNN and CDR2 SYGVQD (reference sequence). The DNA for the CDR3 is TGCGCCAGCAGTGGATCCTACCCTGGAAACACCATATATTTT. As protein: CASSGSYPGNTIYF.

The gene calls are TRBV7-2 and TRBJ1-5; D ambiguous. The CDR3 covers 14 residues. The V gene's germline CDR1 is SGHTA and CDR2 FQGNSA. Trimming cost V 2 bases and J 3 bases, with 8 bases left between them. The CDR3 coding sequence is TGTGCCAGCAGCTTAATGAGGTCCAATCAGCCCCAGCATTTT. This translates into CASSLMRSNQPQHF. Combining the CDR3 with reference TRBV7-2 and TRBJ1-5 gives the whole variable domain GAGVSQSPSNKVTEKGKDVELRCDPISGHTALYWYRQSLGQGLEFLIYFQGNSAPDKSGLPSDRFSAERTGGSVSTLTIQRTQQEDSAVYLCASSLMRSNQPQHFGDGTRLSIL.

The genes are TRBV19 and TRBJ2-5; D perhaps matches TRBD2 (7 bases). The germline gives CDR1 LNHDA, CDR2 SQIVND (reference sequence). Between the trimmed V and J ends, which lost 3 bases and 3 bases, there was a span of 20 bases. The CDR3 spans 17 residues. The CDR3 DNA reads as TGTGCCAGTAGTATGCGGGGGCGGCGGGGAGGAGAAGAGACCCAGTACTTC. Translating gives CASSMRGRRGGEETQYF.

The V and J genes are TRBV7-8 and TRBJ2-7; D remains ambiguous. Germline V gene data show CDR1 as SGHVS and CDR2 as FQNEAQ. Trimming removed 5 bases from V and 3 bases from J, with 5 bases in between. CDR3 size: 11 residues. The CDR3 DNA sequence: TGTGCCAGCAGCCGTAACTACGAGCAGTACTTC. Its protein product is CASSRNYEQYF.

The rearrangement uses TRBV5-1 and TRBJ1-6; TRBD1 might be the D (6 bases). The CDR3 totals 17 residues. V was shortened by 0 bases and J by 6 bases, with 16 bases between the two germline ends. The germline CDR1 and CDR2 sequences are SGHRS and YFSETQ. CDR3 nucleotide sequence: TGCGCCAGCAGCTTGGGGCAGGGGTACAGGGCTAATTCACCCCTCCACTTT. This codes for CASSLGQGYRANSPLHF.

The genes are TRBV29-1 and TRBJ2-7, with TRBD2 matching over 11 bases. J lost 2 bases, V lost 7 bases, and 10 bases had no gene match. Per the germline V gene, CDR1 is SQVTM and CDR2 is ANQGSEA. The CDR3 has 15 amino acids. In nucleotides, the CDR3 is TGCAGCGCGCTACTCGGGACTAGCGGCCCCTACGAGCAGTACTTC. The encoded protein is CSALLGTSGPYEQYF.

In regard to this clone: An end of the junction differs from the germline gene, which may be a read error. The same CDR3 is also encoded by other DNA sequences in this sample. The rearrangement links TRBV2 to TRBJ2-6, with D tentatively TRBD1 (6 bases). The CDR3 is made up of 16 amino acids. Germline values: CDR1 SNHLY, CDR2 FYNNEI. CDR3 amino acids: CASSDWAKAGANVLTF. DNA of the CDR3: TGTGCCAGCAGTGACTGGGCCAAGGCAGGGGCCAACGTCCTGACCTTC.

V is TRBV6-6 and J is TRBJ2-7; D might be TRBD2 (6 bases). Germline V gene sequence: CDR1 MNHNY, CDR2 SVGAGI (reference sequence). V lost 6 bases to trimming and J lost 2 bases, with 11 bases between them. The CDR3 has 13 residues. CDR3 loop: CASRVGTAYEQYF. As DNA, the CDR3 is TGTGCCAGCAGGGTAGGGACTGCCTACGAGCAGTACTTC.

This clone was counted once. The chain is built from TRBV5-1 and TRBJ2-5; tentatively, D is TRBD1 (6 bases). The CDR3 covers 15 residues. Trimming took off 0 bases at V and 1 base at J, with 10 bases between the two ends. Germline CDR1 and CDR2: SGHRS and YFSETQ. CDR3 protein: CASSLVPGVQETQYF. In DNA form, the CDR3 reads TGCGCCAGCAGCTTGGTGCCAGGGGTCCAAGAGACCCAGTACTTC.

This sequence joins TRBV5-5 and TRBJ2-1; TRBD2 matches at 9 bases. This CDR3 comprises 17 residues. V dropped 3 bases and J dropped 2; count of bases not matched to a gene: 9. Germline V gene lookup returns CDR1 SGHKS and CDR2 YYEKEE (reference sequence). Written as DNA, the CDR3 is TGTGCCAGCAGCTCTCTTGGTGCGGGAGGGACCTACAATGAGCAGTTCTTC. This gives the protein CASSSLGAGGTYNEQFF.

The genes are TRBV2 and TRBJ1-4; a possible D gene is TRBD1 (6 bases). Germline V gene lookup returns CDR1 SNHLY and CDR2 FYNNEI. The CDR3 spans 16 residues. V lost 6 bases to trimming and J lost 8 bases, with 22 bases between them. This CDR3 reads CASSDLGQTLGEKLFF. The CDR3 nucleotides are TGTGCCAGCAGCGACCTCGGACAGACCCTCGGGGAAAAACTGTTTTTT. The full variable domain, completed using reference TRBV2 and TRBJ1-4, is EPEVTQTPSHQVTQMGQEVILRCVPISNHLYFYWYRQILGQKVEFLVSFYNNEISEKSEIFDDQFSVERPDGSNFTLKIRSTKLEDSAMYFCASSDLGQTLGEKLFFGSGTQLSVL.

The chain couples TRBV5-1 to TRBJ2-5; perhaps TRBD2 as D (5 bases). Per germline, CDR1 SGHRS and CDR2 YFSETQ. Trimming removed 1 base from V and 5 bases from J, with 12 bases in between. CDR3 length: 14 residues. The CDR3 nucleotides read TGCGCCAGCAGCTTGTGGCGAGCGGAGGAGACCCAGTACTTC. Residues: CASSLWRAEETQYF.

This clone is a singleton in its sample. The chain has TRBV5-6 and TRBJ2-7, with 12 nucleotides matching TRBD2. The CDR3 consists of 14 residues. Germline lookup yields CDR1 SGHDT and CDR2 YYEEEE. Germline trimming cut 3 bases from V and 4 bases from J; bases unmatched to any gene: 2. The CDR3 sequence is CASSSTSGSYEQYF. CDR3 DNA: TGTGCCAGCAGCTCGACTAGCGGGAGTTACGAGCAGTACTTC.